This T cell receptor (beta chain) was identified during a study of PD-L1 blockade in urothelial cancer. Looking at the study overall: Most of the 29 patients were men with bladder-origin urothelial cancer. Blood samples contained a median about 150,000 T cells.

Study results and limitations: When pretreatment blood TCR clonality was below the median, it predicted better survival.

Data came from immunoSEQ multiplex PCR; TCRdb stores just in-frame clones and leaves some out. The profile covers 30,000 to 35,000 clones, with roughly 82% appearing a single time and 30% taken by the ten largest. A word on this clone: The antigen remains undetermined.

Patients had urothelial carcinoma that was locally advanced or metastatic. The sequence derives from a man aged 55-75 years with urothelial cancer. The sample here was PBMCs, taken around atezolizumab (anti-PD-L1) treatment.

The CDR3: CAWISSSYNEQFF. The CDR3 coding sequence is TGTGCCTGGATTTCCAGCTCCTACAATGAGCAGTTCTTC. The genes are TRBV30 and TRBJ2-1, with unresolved D. This CDR3 contains 13 residues. V lost 4 bases to trimming and J lost 0 bases, with 7 bases between them. CDR1 GTSNPN and CDR2 SVGIG come from the germline V gene (reference sequence).